The 20 T cell receptor beta chains presented below share a single source sample, sequenced in a study of a mutant IDH1 vaccine in newly diagnosed glioma. TCRdb's table, derived via immunoSEQ multiplex PCR, lists solely in-frame clones and lacks some. The sample has about 21,000 clones; around 92% are singletons. Specified time point: week 11, during vaccination. The content of each vaccine dose was 300 ug of mutant IDH1 20-mer peptide, and topical imiquimod accompanied it. No antigen has been assigned to these receptors. The input for sequencing was PBMCs, taken from a glioma patient whose treatment included an IDH1 peptide vaccine. The receptors originated from a woman aged 40 to 50 with glioma.

The V gene is TRBV4-3, the J gene TRBJ1-6; D not resolved. The germline CDR1 and CDR2 sequences are LGHNA and YSLEER. V lost 0 bases to trimming and J lost 10 bases, with 7 bases between them. This CDR3 region has 13 residues. The CDR3 loop is CASSQDLGSPLHF. CDR3 bases: TGCGCCAGCAGCCAAGATCTAGGCTCACCCCTCCACTTT.

The CDR3 DNA reads as TGTGCCAGCTCACCCGGGACAGGGGACCATGGCTACACCTTC. It is translated as CASSPGTGDHGYTF. This chain uses TRBV18 with TRBJ1-2; 10 bases are a match to TRBD1. This CDR3 contains 14 residues. V gave up 3 bases and J gave up 6 bases; unmatched junction bases: 4. CDR1 KGHSH and CDR2 LQKENI come from the germline V gene. The full variable domain, completed using reference TRBV18 and TRBJ1-2, is NAGVMQNPRHLVRRRGQEARLRCSPMKGHSHVYWYRQLPEEGLKFMVYLQKENIIDESGMPKERFSAEFPKEGPSILRIQQVVRGDSAAYFCASSPGTGDHGYTFGSGTRLTVV.

This clone was picked up a small number of times. The V and J genes are TRBV4-3 and TRBJ1-2, with D hard to call. The CDR3 runs 14 residues. V was pared by 2 bases and J by 3 bases, with 10 bases between. The germline V gene has CDR1 LGHNA and CDR2 YSLEER. CDR3 region: CASSQLRSDYGYTF. For the CDR3, the DNA is TGCGCCAGCAGCCAACTTCGCTCCGACTATGGCTACACCTTC.

The rearrangement links TRBV6-1 to TRBJ2-3, with TRBD1 matching 8 bases. The CDR3 contains 15 residues. The trim removed 4 bases at V and 1 base at J, leaving 4 bases unmatched. Per the germline V gene, CDR1 is MNHNS and CDR2 is SASEGT. As DNA, the CDR3 is TGTGCCAGCAGTGGACCGGGACAGGGCACAGATACGCAGTATTTT. Protein: CASSGPGQGTDTQYF.

The chain couples TRBV19 to TRBJ2-3; TRBD2 agrees at 7 bases. This CDR3 has 15 amino acids. Germline loops: CDR1 LNHDA, CDR2 SQIVND (reference sequence). V gave up 6 bases and J gave up 3 bases; unmatched junction bases: 9. The CDR3 bases are TGTGCCAGTAGGTCGGGGGAGGGGAAAACAGATACGCAGTATTTT. As protein: CASRSGEGKTDTQYF.

The CDR3 is CAISERGSNFEQYF. CDR3 nucleotide sequence: TGTGCCATCAGTGAGCGCGGGAGCAACTTCGAGCAGTACTTC. The V call is TRBV10-3, the J call TRBJ2-7; 7 bases map to TRBD2. CDR1 is ENHRY and CDR2 is SYGVKD in the germline V gene. The J segment lost 6 bases and the V segment lost 2 bases, leaving 7 bases of the junction unmatched. The CDR3 length is 14 residues.

The rearrangement joins TRBV7-9 to TRBJ2-7, with D uncertain. Germline V gene data show CDR1 as SEHNR and CDR2 as FQNEAQ (reference sequence). The CDR3 spans 13 residues. V lost 1 base, J lost 6 bases, and 10 bases lay in between. Here the CDR3 reads CASSLGHTSEQYF. CDR3 DNA sequence: TGTGCCAGCAGCTTAGGGCACACCTCCGAGCAGTACTTC.

This sequence joins TRBV2 and TRBJ1-1; the D gene is possibly TRBD1 (5 bases). The germline V gene has CDR1 SNHLY and CDR2 FYNNEI. V dropped 7 bases and J dropped 0 bases, with 9 bases sitting between them. The CDR3 is made up of 13 amino acids. CDR3 nucleotide sequence: TGTGCCAGCAAGGCAGGGATGAACACTGAAGCTTTCTTT. This sequence encodes CASKAGMNTEAFF.

The CDR3 region is CASSYSRQNYGYTF. In DNA, the CDR3 is TGTGCCAGCAGTTACTCGAGACAGAACTATGGCTACACCTTC. The gene calls are TRBV6-5 and TRBJ1-2; perhaps TRBD1 as D (5 bases). The CDR3 has 14 amino acids. CDR1 is MNHEY, CDR2 SVGAGI, per germline. V lost 0 bases and J 2 bases, leaving 7 bases between the germline ends.

V is TRBV5-6 and J is TRBJ1-6; D gene unclear. V lost 1 base, J lost 9 bases, and 11 bases lay in between. The CDR3 contains 14 residues. Germline assignment: CDR1 SGHDT and CDR2 YYEEEE. CDR3 sequence (DNA): TGTGCCAGCAGCTTGATGTTGTACAGTTCACCCCTCCACTTT. This sequence encodes CASSLMLYSSPLHF.

This clone occurred a few times. The chain employs TRBV2 and TRBJ2-5; TRBD2 matches at 8 bases. The CDR3 totals 14 residues. With 3 bases clipped from V and 6 bases from J, the junction kept 6 bases outside the gene matches. Germline V CDR1 and CDR2: SNHLY, FYNNEI. The CDR3 is CASSDGLAGQTQYF. CDR3 sequence (DNA): TGTGCCAGCAGTGATGGGCTAGCGGGTCAGACCCAGTACTTC.

The CDR3: CASSLVQTGGYTF. In nucleotides, the CDR3 is TGCGCCAGCAGCTTGGTACAGACTGGTGGCTACACCTTC. The chain joins TRBV5-1 to TRBJ1-2; no clear D gene. Trimming cost V 0 bases and J 7 bases, with 10 bases left between them. The germline CDR1 and CDR2 sequences are SGHRS and YFSETQ. The CDR3 contains 13 residues.

The chain couples TRBV7-2 to TRBJ1-1; D remains ambiguous. The CDR3 covers 13 residues. Germline CDR1 is SGHTA and CDR2 is FQGNSA. V lost 2 bases and J 8 bases, leaving 12 bases between the germline ends. The CDR3 coding sequence is TGTGCCAGCAGCTTAAGGATTAGCGACGAAGCTTTCTTT. It translates to CASSLRISDEAFF. Full variable domain (remainder filled in from reference TRBV7-2 and TRBJ1-1): GAGVSQSPSNKVTEKGKDVELRCDPISGHTALYWYRQSLGQGLEFLIYFQGNSAPDKSGLPSDRFSAERTGGSVSTLTIQRTQQEDSAVYLCASSLRISDEAFFGQGTRLTVV.

The rearrangement uses TRBV4-2 and TRBJ2-7; 13 bases are a match to TRBD2. The CDR3 sequence is 18 residues long. The ends lost 1 base at V and 2 bases at J; junction bases unmatched: 8. The V gene's germline CDR1 is LGHNA and CDR2 YNFKEQ. CDR3 amino acids: CASSQAGTSGVSAYEQYF. The CDR3 DNA reads TGTGCCAGCAGCCAAGCCGGGACTAGCGGGGTCAGCGCCTACGAGCAGTACTTC.

J is TRBJ2-2 and V is TRBV4-1, with TRBD2 as a possible D gene (6 bases). Germline lookup yields CDR1 MGHRA and CDR2 YSYEKL. The CDR3 is 16 residues long. V was trimmed by 4 bases and J by 6 bases, leaving 18 bases between them. CDR3 loop: CASSRRVVGSSGELFF. The CDR3 DNA follows: TGCGCCAGCAGCCGGAGGGTGGTAGGGTCATCCGGGGAGCTGTTTTTT.

This rearrangement joins TRBV6-5 to TRBJ1-4, with 11 bases matching TRBD1. Germline V lookup: CDR1 MNHEY, CDR2 SVGAGI. This CDR3 is 15 amino acids long. V lost 2 bases to trimming and J lost 6 bases; unmatched junction nucleotides: 2. The CDR3, as DNA: TGTGCCAGCAGTTACGGGACAGGGGGAGATGAAAAACTGTTTTTT. This sequence encodes CASSYGTGGDEKLFF.

This clone was seen only a few times. This sequence joins TRBV5-1 and TRBJ1-1; tentative D call: TRBD1 (5 bases). CDR1 is SGHRS, CDR2 YFSETQ, per germline. The CDR3 length is 15 residues. V shed 1 base and J shed 3 bases, with 13 bases lying between them. The CDR3 nucleotides are TGCGCCAGCAGCTTGATGGGGCAGGGTGACACTGAAGCTTTCTTT. Translation gives CASSLMGQGDTEAFF. The full variable domain, completed using reference TRBV5-1 and TRBJ1-1, is KAGVTQTPRYLIKTRGQQVTLSCSPISGHRSVSWYQQTPGQGLQFLFEYFSETQRNKGNFPGRFSGRQFSNSRSEMNVSTLELGDSALYLCASSLMGQGDTEAFFGQGTRLTVV.

The V call is TRBV6-1, the J call TRBJ2-7; TRBD2 is a possible D gene (5 bases). V shed 3 bases and J shed 4 bases, with 10 bases lying between them. The CDR3 consists of 13 residues. Germline V CDR1 and CDR2: MNHNS, SASEGT. CDR3 sequence (DNA): TGTGCCAGCAGTGACATTACTAGTTACGAGCAGTACTTC. Protein product: CASSDITSYEQYF.

V gene TRBV7-9 combines with J gene TRBJ1-5, with D perhaps matching TRBD1 (6 bases). Germline V gene lookup returns CDR1 SEHNR and CDR2 FQNEAQ (reference sequence). The CDR3 runs 13 residues. V shed 5 bases and J shed 2 bases, with 7 bases lying between them. In DNA, the CDR3 is TGTGCCAGCAGCCGGACAGGCAATCAGCCCCAGCATTTT. It specifies CASSRTGNQPQHF.

This chain uses TRBV6-5 with TRBJ1-1; 9 bases map to TRBD1. This CDR3 has 15 amino acids. The V gene's germline CDR1 is MNHEY and CDR2 SVGAGI. Unmatched junction bases numbered 3, after V lost 1 base and J lost 3 bases. Here the CDR3 reads CASSYWTGAHTEAFF. The CDR3 coding sequence is TGTGCCAGCAGTTACTGGACAGGGGCGCACACTGAAGCTTTCTTT.